This TCR beta chain was recovered during a study of shared clonotypes between healthy human individuals. Study observations and caveats: Sampling included only blood; tissue repertoires likely differ.

Every subset's genomic DNA went evenly onto several immunoSEQ plates. Produced via immunoSEQ multiplex PCR; TCRdb's table is partial and in-frame only. The sample yields about 550,000 clones, about 95% seen once. This CDR3 has 15 residues. The V segment lost 0 bases and the J segment 6 bases; nucleotides outside the gene matches: 8. The V gene's germline CDR1 is SGHRS and CDR2 YFSETQ. Positive CCR7 selection of CD45RO-negative cells yielded the naive CD8 cells, and terminally differentiated effector memory CD45RA+ cells were excluded. Donors comprised only Caucasian adults living in Nashville, Tennessee. Notes on this clone: Its antigen remains unknown.

The sequenced material came from naive CD8+ T cells sorted from blood. This receptor was taken from a woman between 25 and 40 years old in good health. The chain uses TRBV5-1 and TRBJ1-1, with TRBD1 matching over 7 bases. The DNA for the CDR3 is TGCGCCAGCAGCTTGGCCCAGGGGGAAGTCGCTGAAGCTTTCTTT. Amino acids: CASSLAQGEVAEAFF.